The clone carrying this T cell receptor (beta chain) was observed a few times. No antigen is known for it. This entry is derived from a study of identical twins. Study-wide results and limits: Invariant populations such as MAIT and iNKT cells could partly muddle zero-insertion analyses.

Germline CDR1 is SSHAT and CDR2 is FNYEAQ (reference sequence). V shed 2 bases and J 5 bases; nucleotides not matched to a gene: 16. This CDR3 is 18 amino acids long. The authors used template switching to add a universal primer site and gave cDNA unique molecular identifiers. TCRdb ran MiXCR on the 5' RACE reads and lists one entry per CDR3 protein. The sample contains 600,000 to 850,000 distinct CDR3 sequences, about 20% of which appear only once. This sample also belongs to another study, concerning T cells expressing NK-cell markers.

This chain joins TRBV7-7 and TRBJ2-5, with TRBD1 identical over 8 bases. The sample taken for sequencing was PBMCs. The sequence was obtained from a woman aged 18-29 years in good health. CDR3 region: CASSLQGQGAHRWETQYF. The CDR3 DNA reads as TGTGCCAGCAGCTTACAGGGTCAGGGGGCCCACCGATGGGAGACCCAGTACTTC.